This T cell receptor (beta chain) originates from a study of T cell responses to AZD1222 COVID-19 vaccine. V lost 0 bases, J lost 4 bases, and 7 bases lay in between. The CDR3 loop spans 13 amino acids. CDR1 and CDR2 (germline): SGHTS, YDEGEE. This clone was picked up one time. Produced via immunoSEQ multiplex PCR; TCRdb's table is partial and in-frame only. Of 90,000 to 150,000 clones listed, roughly 90% are singletons. J is TRBJ1-2 and V is TRBV5-8; unclear D gene. This receptor was taken from an adult in good health. The specimen was peripheral blood, collected on day 0 of AZD1222 vaccination. The chain's CDR3 is CASSLEQTYGYTF. In nucleotides, the CDR3 is TGTGCCAGCAGCTTGGAACAGACCTATGGCTACACCTTC.